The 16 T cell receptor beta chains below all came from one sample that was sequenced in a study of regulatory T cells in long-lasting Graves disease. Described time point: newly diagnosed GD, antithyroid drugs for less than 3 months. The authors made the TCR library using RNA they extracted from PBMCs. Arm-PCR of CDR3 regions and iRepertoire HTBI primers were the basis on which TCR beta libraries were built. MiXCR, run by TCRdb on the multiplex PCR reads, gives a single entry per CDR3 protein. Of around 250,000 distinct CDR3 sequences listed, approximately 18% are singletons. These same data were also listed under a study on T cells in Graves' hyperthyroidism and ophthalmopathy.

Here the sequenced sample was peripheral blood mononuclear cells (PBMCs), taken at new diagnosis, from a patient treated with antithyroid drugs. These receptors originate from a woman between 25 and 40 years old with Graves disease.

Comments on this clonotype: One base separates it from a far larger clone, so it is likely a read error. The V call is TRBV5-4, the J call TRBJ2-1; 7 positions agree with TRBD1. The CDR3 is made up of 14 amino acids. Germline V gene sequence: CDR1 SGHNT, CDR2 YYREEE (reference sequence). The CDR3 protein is CASGLQGRRNEQFF. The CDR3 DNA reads TGTGCCAGCGGCTTACAGGGGAGAAGGAATGAGCAGTTCTTC.

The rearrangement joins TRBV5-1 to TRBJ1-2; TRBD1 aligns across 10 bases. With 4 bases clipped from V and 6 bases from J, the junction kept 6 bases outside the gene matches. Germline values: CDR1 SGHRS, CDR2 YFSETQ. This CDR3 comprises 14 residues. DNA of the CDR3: TGCGCCAGCAGCGCGGACAGGGGGACGCATGGCTACACCTTC. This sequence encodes CASSADRGTHGYTF. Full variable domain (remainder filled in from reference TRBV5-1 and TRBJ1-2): KAGVTQTPRYLIKTRGQQVTLSCSPISGHRSVSWYQQTPGQGLQFLFEYFSETQRNKGNFPGRFSGRQFSNSRSEMNVSTLELGDSALYLCASSADRGTHGYTFGSGTRLTVV.

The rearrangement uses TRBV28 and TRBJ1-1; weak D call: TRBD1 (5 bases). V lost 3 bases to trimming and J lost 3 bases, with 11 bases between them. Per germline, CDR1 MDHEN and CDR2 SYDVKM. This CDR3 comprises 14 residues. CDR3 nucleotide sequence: TGTGCCAGCAGTTTTGTCGGGGGTCACACTGAAGCTTTCTTT. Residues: CASSFVGGHTEAFF.

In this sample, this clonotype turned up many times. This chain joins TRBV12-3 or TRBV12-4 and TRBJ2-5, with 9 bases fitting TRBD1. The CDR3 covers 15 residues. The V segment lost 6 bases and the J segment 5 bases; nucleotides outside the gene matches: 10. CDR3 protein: CASSFTGGSEETQYF. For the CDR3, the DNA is TGTGCCAGCAGCTTCACAGGGGGCTCGGAGGAGACCCAGTACTTC.

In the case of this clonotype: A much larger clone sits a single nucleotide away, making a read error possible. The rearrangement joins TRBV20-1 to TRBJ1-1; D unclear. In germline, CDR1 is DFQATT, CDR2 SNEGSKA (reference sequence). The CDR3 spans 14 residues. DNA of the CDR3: TGCAGTGCTAGGGTTTCCGCGTGGAACACTGGAGCTTTCTTT. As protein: CSARVSAWNTGAFF.

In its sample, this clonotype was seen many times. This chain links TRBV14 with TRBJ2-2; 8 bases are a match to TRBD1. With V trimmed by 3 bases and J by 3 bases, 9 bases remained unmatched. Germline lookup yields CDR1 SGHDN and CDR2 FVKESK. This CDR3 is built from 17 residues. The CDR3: CASSHMVMTGDTGELFF. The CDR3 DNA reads TGTGCCAGCAGCCACATGGTCATGACAGGGGACACCGGGGAGCTGTTTTTT.

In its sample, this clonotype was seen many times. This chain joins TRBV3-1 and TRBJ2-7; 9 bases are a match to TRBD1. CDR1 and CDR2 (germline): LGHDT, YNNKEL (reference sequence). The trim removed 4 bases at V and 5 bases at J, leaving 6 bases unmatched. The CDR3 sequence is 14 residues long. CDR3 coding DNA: TGTGCCAGCAGCCTCGGGACAGGGCTGGACGAGCAGTACTTC. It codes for CASSLGTGLDEQYF.

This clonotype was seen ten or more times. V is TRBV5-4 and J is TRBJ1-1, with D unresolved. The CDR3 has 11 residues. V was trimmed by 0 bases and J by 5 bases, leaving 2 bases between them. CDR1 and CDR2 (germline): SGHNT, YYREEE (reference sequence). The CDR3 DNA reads TGTGCCAGCAGCTTGGGGACTGAAGCTTTCTTT. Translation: CASSLGTEAFF. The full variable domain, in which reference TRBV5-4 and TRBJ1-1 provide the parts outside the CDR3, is ETGVTQSPTHLIKTRGQQVTLRCSSQSGHNTVSWYQQALGQGPQFIFQYYREEENGRGNFPPRFSGLQFPNYSSELNVNALELDDSALYLCASSLGTEAFFGQGTRLTVV.

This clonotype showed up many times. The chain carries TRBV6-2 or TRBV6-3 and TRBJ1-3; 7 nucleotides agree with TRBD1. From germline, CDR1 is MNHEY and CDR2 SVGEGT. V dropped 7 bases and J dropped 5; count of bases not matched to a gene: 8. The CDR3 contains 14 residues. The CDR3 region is CASTPTRGRNTIYF. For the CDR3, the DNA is TGTGCCAGCACCCCAACCAGGGGGAGAAACACCATATATTTT.

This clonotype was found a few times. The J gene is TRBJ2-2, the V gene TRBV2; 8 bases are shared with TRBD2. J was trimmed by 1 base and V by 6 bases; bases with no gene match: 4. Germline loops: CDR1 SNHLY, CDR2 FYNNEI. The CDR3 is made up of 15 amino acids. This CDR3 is CASRKLAGNTGELFF. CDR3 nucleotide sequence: TGTGCCAGCAGAAAGCTAGCGGGGAACACCGGGGAGCTGTTTTTT.

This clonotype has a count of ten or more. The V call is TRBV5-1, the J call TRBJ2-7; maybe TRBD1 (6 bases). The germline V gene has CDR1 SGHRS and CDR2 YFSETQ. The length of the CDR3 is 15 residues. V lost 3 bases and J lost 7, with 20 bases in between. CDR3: CASSSSRDIIGEQYF. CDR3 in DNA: TGCGCCAGCAGCTCCTCCCGGGACATTATAGGGGAGCAGTACTTC.

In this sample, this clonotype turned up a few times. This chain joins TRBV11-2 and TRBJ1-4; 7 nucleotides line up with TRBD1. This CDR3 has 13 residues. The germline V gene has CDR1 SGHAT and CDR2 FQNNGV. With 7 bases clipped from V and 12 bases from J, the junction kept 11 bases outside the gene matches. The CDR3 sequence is CASTGDSLEELFF. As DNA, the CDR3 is TGTGCCAGCACCGGGGACAGCTTAGAAGAACTGTTTTTT.

The CDR3 nucleotides read TGTGCCACCTCAGGGGTCGGTGAAAAACTGTTTTTT. As protein: CATSGVGEKLFF. The V call is TRBV27, the J call TRBJ1-4; maybe TRBD1 (6 bases). The CDR3 runs to 12 residues. Germline V gene sequence: CDR1 MNHEY, CDR2 SMNVEV (reference sequence). V was trimmed by 10 bases and J by 7 bases, leaving 13 bases between them.

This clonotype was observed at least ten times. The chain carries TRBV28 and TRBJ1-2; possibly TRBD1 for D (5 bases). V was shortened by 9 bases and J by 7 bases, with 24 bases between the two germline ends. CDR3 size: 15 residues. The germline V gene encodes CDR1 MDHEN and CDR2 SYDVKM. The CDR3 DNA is TGTGCCAGTTTCGTCCTGGGAGGCGACGGGGCTGGCTACACCTTC. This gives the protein CASFVLGGDGAGYTF.

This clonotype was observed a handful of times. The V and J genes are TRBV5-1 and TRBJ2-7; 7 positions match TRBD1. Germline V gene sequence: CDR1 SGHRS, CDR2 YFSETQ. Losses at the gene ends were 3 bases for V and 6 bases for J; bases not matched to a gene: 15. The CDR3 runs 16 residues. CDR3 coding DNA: TGCGCCAGCAGCTCTCAAGTCTTAACAGGGGCCGGCGAGCAGTACTTC. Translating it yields CASSSQVLTGAGEQYF.

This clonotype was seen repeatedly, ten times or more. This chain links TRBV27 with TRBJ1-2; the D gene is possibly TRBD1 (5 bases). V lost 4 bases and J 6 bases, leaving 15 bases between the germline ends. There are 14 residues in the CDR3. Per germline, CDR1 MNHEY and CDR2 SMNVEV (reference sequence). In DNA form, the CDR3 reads TGTGCCAGCAGTTCCCAGGGTTCCCTGCATGGCTACACCTTC. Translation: CASSSQGSLHGYTF.